A selection of T cell receptor beta chains follows, all from one sample in a study of OX40 agonist ivuxolimab in advanced cancers. The assay was immunoSEQ multiplex PCR, and TCRdb's table has in-frame clones only and misses some. Of approximately 24,000 clones listed, roughly four fifths are singletons. The source was CD4+ or CD8+ T cells sorted from blood, collected in a trial of the OX40 agonist ivuxolimab. The receptors stem from an adult with an advanced solid tumor such as melanoma, head and neck, liver or kidney cancer. Both conserved end residues are part of each CDR3. The D gene is left open where the match is weak. Clone sizes are given selectively: once, few, many, or a class where the clone is expanded.

V gene	CDR3 length	J gene	clone size	D gene	CDR3 DNA	CDR3 protein
TRBV9	16	TRBJ2-3	.	TRBD2	TGTGCCAGCAGGACGGGGGCTAGCGGGAGCACAGATACGCAGTATTTT	CASRTGASGSTDTQYF
TRBV4-2	15	TRBJ1-6	.	.	TGTGCCAGCAGCCAAGCAGGCGACCCTGATTCACCCCTCCACTTT	CASSQAGDPDSPLHF
TRBV7-9	17	TRBJ2-1	.	TRBD2	TGTGCCAGCAGCCCGGGGGGATTGGAGTTCCCGAGAAATGAGCAGTTCTTC	CASSPGGLEFPRNEQFF
TRBV7-6	16	TRBJ2-1	.	.	TGTGCCAGCAGCTTAAGTCAGAATCCCCCTTACAATGAGCAGTTCTTC	CASSLSQNPPYNEQFF
TRBV9	14	TRBJ2-7	few	.	TGTGCCAGCTCCCGTGAGGTAGGGGACCACGAGCAGTACTTC	CASSREVGDHEQYF
TRBV5-1	15	TRBJ2-1	.	.	TGCGCCAGCAGCCCCGGGGAGCGGGCCGACAATGAGCAGTTCTTC	CASSPGERADNEQFF
TRBV19	12	TRBJ2-7	.	.	TGTGCCAGCTCAGGGGGACTCTACGAGCAGTACTTC	CASSGGLYEQYF
TRBV7-9	18	TRBJ2-1	.	TRBD2	TGTGCCAGCAGCTTAGCAATTAGCGGGGGGGCCCCGTCCGATGAGCAGTTCTTC	CASSLAISGGAPSDEQFF
TRBV4-2	16	TRBJ1-2	.	TRBD1	TGTGCCAGCAGCCGAGAGCAGGGGGTGGGCGGCTATGGCTACACCTTC	CASSREQGVGGYGYTF
TRBV7-3	16	TRBJ1-2	few	TRBD1	TGTGCCAGCAGCTTAGTGACAGGGGTTGTAGCGCGCGGCTACACCTTC	CASSLVTGVVARGYTF
TRBV4-2	17	TRBJ2-3	.	.	TGTGCCAGCAGCCAAGGGACGGGAGCCCCTAGCACAGATACGCAGTATTTT	CASSQGTGAPSTDTQYF
TRBV5-1	13	TRBJ1-2	.	.	TGCGCCAGCAGCTTGCAGGAGAACTATGGCTACACCTTC	CASSLQENYGYTF
TRBV5-6	16	TRBJ1-1	once	.	TGTGCCAGCAGCTTGGGGACGAACCGAAAGGACACTGAAGCTTTCTTT	CASSLGTNRKDTEAFF
TRBV4-3	14	TRBJ1-1	.	.	TGCGCCAGCAGCCAAGATGGGGGATGGACTGAAGCTTTCTTT	CASSQDGGWTEAFF
TRBV6-1	13	TRBJ1-5	.	.	TGTGCCAGCAGTGAAGCGGGCACTCAGCCCCAGCATTTT	CASSEAGTQPQHF
TRBV9	13	TRBJ1-4	.	.	TGTGCCAGCAGCCCCTGGGACAATGAAAAACTGTTTTTT	CASSPWDNEKLFF
TRBV7-3	15	TRBJ2-2	.	TRBD1	TGTGCCAGCAGCTCCGGACAGGGGGGAACCGGGGAGCTGTTTTTT	CASSSGQGGTGELFF
TRBV29-1	17	TRBJ2-1	.	.	TGCAGCGTTGAAGATCCATATGGAGGGGGGGCCGCCAATGAGCAGTTCTTC	CSVEDPYGGGAANEQFF
TRBV6-4	12	TRBJ2-1	.	.	TGTGCCAGCATTAGTGGAGAGAATGAGCAGTTCTTC	CASISGENEQFF
TRBV2	16	TRBJ2-1	.	TRBD2	TGTGCCAGCAGATCCTACTTTAGCGGGGGGGGTCATGAGCAGTTCTTC	CASRSYFSGGGHEQFF
TRBV7-2	15	TRBJ2-5	.	TRBD2	TGTGCCAGCAGCTTAGTCCGGGGGGGCACAGAGACCCAGTACTTC	CASSLVRGGTETQYF
TRBV6-6	13	TRBJ1-1	.	.	TGTGCCATCGGCCTCGGGGTTGGGACTGAAGCTTTCTTT	CAIGLGVGTEAFF
TRBV7-8	16	TRBJ1-5	.	.	TGTGCCAGCAGCTTAAGTTGGGCGTATAGCAATCAGCCCCAGCATTTT	CASSLSWAYSNQPQHF
TRBV30	12	TRBJ2-7	.	.	TGTGCCTGGAGTTACAGGGTGGGTGAGCAGTACTTC	CAWSYRVGEQYF
TRBV10-2	15	TRBJ2-7	.	.	TGCGCCAGCAGTGTGGCATTCGCAAGCTCCTACGAGCAGTACTTC	CASSVAFASSYEQYF
TRBV4-1	17	TRBJ2-2	few	TRBD1	TGCGCCAGCAGCCCAGCCCCAGGGACAGGGCTCACCGGGGAGCTGTTTTTT	CASSPAPGTGLTGELFF
TRBV5-6	16	TRBJ1-5	once	.	TGTGCCAGCAGCTTGGCCGGTCTCATGGGCGATCAGCCCCAGCATTTT	CASSLAGLMGDQPQHF
TRBV7-2	14	TRBJ2-7	.	TRBD1	TGTGCCAGCAGCTTAACAGGGGGGTCCTACGAGCAGTACTTC	CASSLTGGSYEQYF
TRBV7-7	15	TRBJ1-1	.	.	TGTGCTAGCAGCTCACCCCACACAGTGAACACTGAAGCTTTCTTT	CASSSPHTVNTEAFF
TRBV4-1	16	TRBJ1-6	.	.	TGCGCCAGCAGCCAGAGCGCCGGGGGTTATAATTCACCCCTCCACTTT	CASSQSAGGYNSPLHF
TRBV6-6	16	TRBJ2-3	.	.	TGTGCCAGCAGCCTTCAATTGGCGAGAAGCACAGATACGCAGTATTTT	CASSLQLARSTDTQYF
TRBV6-1	18	TRBJ2-1	.	TRBD2	TGTGCCAGCAGTGATATAGCGGGGGCCCTAGAGACCTACAATGAGCAGTTCTTC	CASSDIAGALETYNEQFF
TRBV11-2	11	TRBJ1-1	.	TRBD1	TGTGCCGGACAGGGGGCCGCTGAAGCTTTCTTT	CAGQGAAEAFF
TRBV11-2	12	TRBJ2-7	.	.	TGTGCCAGCAGTTTGGACATGCCCGAGCAGTACTTC	CASSLDMPEQYF
TRBV7-6	12	TRBJ1-4	.	.	TGTGCCAGCAGCTTAGGGCGGGGGCAACTGTTTTTT	CASSLGRGQLFF
TRBV6-5	14	TRBJ1-1	few	.	TGTGCCAGCAGTTACTCTTCAGGGTCCACTGAAGCTTTCTTT	CASSYSSGSTEAFF
TRBV29-1	13	TRBJ2-7	.	.	TGCAGCGTTGAGGCGGAAAGTACCTACGAGCAGTACTTC	CSVEAESTYEQYF
TRBV11-1	14	TRBJ1-1	.	.	TGTGCCAGCAGCTTAGTTAGAACGCAGGCTGAAGCTTTCTTT	CASSLVRTQAEAFF
TRBV18	16	TRBJ2-3	once	.	TGTGCCAGCTCACCACGAAGTTCAGGCCCTACCGATACGCAGTATTTT	CASSPRSSGPTDTQYF
TRBV27	14	TRBJ1-1	.	.	TGTGCCAGCAGTTTAGAGGGCGTCGGTCGGGCGGCTTTCTTT	CASSLEGVGRAAFF
TRBV27	13	TRBJ2-2	few	TRBD2	TGTGCCAGCAGTTTAACTAGCGCCGGGGAGCTGTTTTTT	CASSLTSAGELFF
TRBV4-3	15	TRBJ1-1	.	.	TGCGCCAGCAGCCAACCCGTCGGGGGGGGCACTGAAGCTTTCTTT	CASSQPVGGGTEAFF
TRBV7-9	17	TRBJ2-1	.	TRBD2	TGTGCCAGCAGCGCACCATTCCTAGCGGGGGGGCCCTATGAGCAGTTCTTC	CASSAPFLAGGPYEQFF
TRBV7-9	12	TRBJ2-7	.	.	TGTGCCAGCAGCTTAGGCCAGACCGAGCAGTACTTC	CASSLGQTEQYF
TRBV5-4	14	TRBJ2-7	once	TRBD2	TGTGCCAGCAGCTTGGGGGGGGGACTCGACGAGCAGTACTTC	CASSLGGGLDEQYF